The table lists the clone carrying this T cell receptor (beta chain) with a few counts. As yet, its antigen is unknown. The junction differs from germline at one of its ends, possibly a read error. The data were obtained in a study of CD8+ T cells in alopecia areata. Broader study findings: Sequenced scalp T cells also include alphabeta T cells resident in normal skin.

RNA was isolated and reverse transcribed to cDNA, the sequencing template. Sequencing used immunoSEQ multiplex PCR; TCRdb keeps in-frame clones, though not all of them. Among fewer than 250,000 clones listed, under 40% were seen once. Treatment of the sample: oral pan-JAK inhibitor, 5-10 mg twice daily. The CDR3 consists of 12 residues. The germline gives CDR1 MGHRA, CDR2 YSYEKL. The source material was CD4+ T cells sorted from blood, sampled between weeks 30 and 35, from a patient treated with tofacitinib. The chain has TRBV4-1 and TRBJ2-3; weak D call: TRBD2 (6 bases). This sequence originates from a human donor with alopecia areata. CDR3 sequence: CASTQAGDTQYF. CDR3 nucleotide sequence: TGCGCCAGCACCCAAGCGGGAGATACGCAGTATTTT.